This T cell receptor (beta chain) was obtained from a study of neurological immune-mediated disorders (dated by TCRdb to between 2018 and 2020). Context from the whole study: Peripheral blood TCR-beta repertoires from patients with HTLV-I-associated myelopathy (HAM/TSP), patients with multiple sclerosis, and healthy controls were compared in the study using UMI-based sequencing. The cohort was made up of 68 subjects, consisting of roughly 14 HAM/TSP patients, about 34 multiple sclerosis patients and 20 or so healthy controls. The 95 to 120 TCR-beta libraries included longitudinal samples, technical triplicates and paired sorted CD4+ and CD8+ T-cell subsets alongside PBMC samples. The investigation overall reported the following: No identical CDR3 amino acid sequences were shared among expanded clones across subjects, suggesting private TCR-beta repertoires in all groups. TCR clonal expansion was highest in HAM/TSP patients and lowest in MS patients, with MS patients falling below even healthy controls.

This clonotype was seen many times. Its antigen is currently not known. Base qualities are not at hand, and no much larger clone is one base apart. cDNA synthesis used template-switch 5'RACE with a primer carrying a 10-nucleotide random unique molecular identifier tagging each TCR transcript. Every sequencing run covered 15-18 subjects and yielded more than 180 million TCR-beta sequences. Total RNA was extracted with the RNeasy kit. The KAPA Real-time Library Amplification kit was used to amplify TCR-beta VDJ regions with primers targeting the TCR constant region and the 5'RACE anchor. Sample indexes and Illumina adaptors were added in a first PCR, and a second PCR then increased library yield. The roughly 650 bp TCR product was size-selected on a 2% E-gel SizeSelection system after Ampure bead purification. Library quality was checked on a Bioanalyzer, concentration was measured with Qubit, and libraries were quantified with the Kapa Library Quantification kit before pooling. Libraries were sequenced paired-end 2 x 150 bp on an Illumina HiSeq 2500. To increase sequence diversity, roughly 24-31% phiX was spiked into each library pool. Concerning the study's data processing: Quality-filtered reads were processed with the UMI-based MiGEC pipeline, and over 75% of raw TCR sequences were removed by the MiGEC pipeline during error correction. IMGT germline references were used for aligning VDJ genes, and each clonotype was defined as a unique CDR3 amino acid sequence together with its V-J genes. Clonal expansion, Shannon diversity and CDR3 relatedness (CalcPairwiseDistances, ClusterSamples) were evaluated with VDJtools, and phylogenetic trees were built with CLCbio workbench. Expanded clones were defined as having at least 8 unique UMIs, based on coefficient-of-variation modelling across technical triplicates. TCRdb took the public reads, trimmed them with fastp at Q25, ran MiXCR for clone calling and kept in-frame beta chains. Rows merge per CDR3 protein into single entries with the most common DNA and genes. These V and J calls originate from TCRdb's pipeline instead of the authors' own analysis. Recorded for this sample are some 21,000 distinct CDR3 sequences; approximately 6.2% of them occurred a single time. The ten largest clonotypes hold 45% to 50% of the sample.

The healthy controls were volunteers from blood banks in Maryland, USA. For the sorted-subset TCR libraries, the starting material was 1 million sorted CD4+ or CD8+ T cells. Peripheral blood was subjected to Ficoll-Hypaque density gradient centrifugation to isolate PBMCs, which were then cryopreserved in liquid nitrogen. The study also sequenced paired sorted CD4+ and CD8+ subsets from healthy controls, HAM/TSP patients and MS patients. The TCR comes from a man aged 18 to 30 in good health. The source material was CD8+ T cells from blood.

The CDR3 in this case is CASSLGTLYNYGYTF. The DNA sequence is TGCGCCAGCAGCCTCGGGACACTATATAACTATGGCTACACCTTC. Recombination joined TRBV5-1 with TRBJ1-2; possibly the D gene is TRBD1, per 6 matching bases. The CDR3 numbers 15 residues from cysteine through phenylalanine. The CDR3 DNA has 45 bases and is translated from base 1. CDR1 SGHRS and CDR2 YFSETQ were looked up in the germline V gene. At the junction V is shortened by 4 bases and J by 1 base, with 14 bases in between.